This is a list of T cell receptor beta chains from one sample in a study of blood T cell repertoires in COVID-19. This table comes from immunoSEQ multiplex PCR, and its TCRdb copy is limited to in-frame clones, with some not included. The sample has around 45,000 clones; over 80% are singletons. Input material: peripheral blood. These receptors were collected from a man in his fifties or sixties with active COVID-19. Each CDR3 is given with its conserved first and last residue. Fields, in order: D gene, J gene, V gene, clone size, CDR3 protein, CDR3 DNA. D genes are given only for firm matches. Part of the rows lack a size; the others show once, few, many or a class for expanded clones.

D: .
J: TRBJ2-5
V: TRBV7-8
size: once
CDR3: CASSLGRQETQYF
DNA: TGTGCCAGCAGCTTAGGTCGCCAAGAGACCCAGTACTTC

D: TRBD2
J: TRBJ2-3
V: TRBV7-3
size: .
CDR3: CASSSRRGLADLTDTQYF
DNA: TGTGCCAGCAGCTCTAGGAGGGGACTAGCGGACCTCACAGATACGCAGTATTTT

D: .
J: TRBJ2-1
V: TRBV27
size: few
CDR3: CASSPQGGAYNEQFF
DNA: TGTGCCAGCAGCCCTCAGGGGGGTGCATACAATGAGCAGTTCTTC

D: TRBD1
J: TRBJ1-1
V: TRBV18
size: .
CDR3: CASSPRTGGRNTEAFF
DNA: TGTGCCAGCTCACCAAGAACAGGGGGTAGGAACACTGAAGCTTTCTTT

D: TRBD1
J: TRBJ1-5
V: TRBV27
size: .
CDR3: CASSLSKGAHGNQPQHF
DNA: TGTGCCAGCAGTTTATCCAAGGGGGCGCATGGCAATCAGCCCCAGCATTTT

D: .
J: TRBJ2-1
V: TRBV3-1/TRBV3-2
size: .
CDR3: CASSLDSYNEQFF
DNA: TGTGCCAGCAGCCTCGACAGTTACAATGAGCAGTTCTTC

D: TRBD1
J: TRBJ1-1
V: TRBV7-2
size: .
CDR3: CASSLVGQGDTEAFF
DNA: TGTGCCAGCAGCTTAGTCGGACAGGGAGACACTGAAGCTTTCTTT

D: .
J: TRBJ1-6
V: TRBV28
size: .
CDR3: CASKTGGLNSPLHF
DNA: TGTGCCAGCAAGACAGGTGGATTAAATTCACCCCTCCACTTT

D: .
J: TRBJ2-7
V: TRBV30
size: .
CDR3: CAWNPRQDYEQYF
DNA: TGTGCCTGGAACCCCCGGCAGGACTACGAGCAGTACTTC

D: TRBD2
J: TRBJ2-5
V: TRBV6-2/TRBV6-3
size: .
CDR3: CASSWSGDGETQYF
DNA: TGTGCCAGCAGTTGGAGCGGGGATGGAGAGACCCAGTACTTC

D: .
J: TRBJ1-2
V: TRBV12-3/TRBV12-4
size: .
CDR3: CASSDRFRGYTF
DNA: TGTGCCAGCAGTGACAGATTCAGGGGCTACACCTTC

D: .
J: TRBJ2-6
V: TRBV6-5
size: .
CDR3: CASSSTGANVLTF
DNA: TGTGCCAGCAGTTCCACTGGGGCCAACGTCCTGACTTTC

D: TRBD2
J: TRBJ2-1
V: TRBV2
size: .
CDR3: CASRRLARNEQFF
DNA: TGTGCCAGCAGGAGACTAGCGCGCAATGAGCAGTTCTTC

D: .
J: TRBJ1-4
V: TRBV9
size: .
CDR3: CASSEGFGGTPGEKLFF
DNA: TGTGCCAGCAGCGAGGGGTTCGGGGGGACCCCTGGTGAAAAACTGTTTTTT

D: .
J: TRBJ2-5
V: TRBV7-2
size: .
CDR3: CASSTPTGSKTQYF
DNA: TGTGCCAGCAGCACCCCCACAGGCTCGAAGACCCAGTACTTC

D: .
J: TRBJ1-5
V: TRBV27
size: .
CDR3: CASSPRSPTGPSNQPQHF
DNA: TGTGCCAGCAGCCCGAGGTCCCCGACAGGTCCTAGCAATCAGCCCCAGCATTTT

D: TRBD2
J: TRBJ2-6
V: TRBV25-1
size: .
CDR3: CASSPREGSRSGANVLTF
DNA: TGTGCCAGCAGTCCACGGGAGGGCAGCCGCTCTGGGGCCAACGTCCTGACTTTC

D: .
J: TRBJ1-2
V: TRBV3-1/TRBV3-2
size: .
CDR3: CASSQDRRQHYGYTF
DNA: TGTGCCAGCAGCCAAGACCGTAGACAGCACTATGGCTACACCTTC

D: TRBD1
J: TRBJ2-4
V: TRBV25-1
size: .
CDR3: CASRKTGSGIQYF
DNA: TGTGCCAGCAGAAAGACAGGGTCCGGCATTCAGTACTTC

D: .
J: TRBJ1-4
V: TRBV20-1
size: .
CDR3: CSASVRGEKLFF
DNA: TGCAGTGCTAGTGTTCGGGGTGAAAAACTGTTTTTT

D: TRBD1
J: TRBJ1-1
V: TRBV11-2
size: .
CDR3: CASSLDARGRSEAFF
DNA: TGTGCCAGCAGCTTAGACGCAAGGGGGCGGTCTGAAGCTTTCTTT

D: TRBD1
J: TRBJ2-7
V: TRBV28
size: .
CDR3: CASRDRDRSYEQYF
DNA: TGTGCCAGCAGGGACCGGGACAGGTCCTACGAGCAGTACTTC

D: .
J: TRBJ2-7
V: TRBV7-8
size: .
CDR3: CASRGRGSGKQYF
DNA: TGTGCCAGCAGGGGTAGAGGTAGCGGTAAGCAGTACTTC